This T cell receptor beta chain was sequenced in a study of cytomegalovirus exposure and HLA in healthy donors. Study results and caveats: Researchers reported in a later analysis that common viral pathogens appeared linked to several top clusters. Exclusion applied to some V segments, including TRBV6-2 and TRBV6-3, as they were indistinguishable. A likely sequencing artifact accounted for one observed cluster of highly shared sequence variants.

This clone is classed as medium-sized. The antigen is undetermined. The PCR ran on 60 Vbeta and 13 Jbeta primers. This table comes from immunoSEQ multiplex PCR, and its TCRdb copy is limited to in-frame clones, with some not included. The sample gives about 90,000 clones, around 79% of which show up once; around 4.3% is in the top ten. Germline loops: CDR1 SGHNT, CDR2 YYREEE (reference sequence). The CDR3 loop spans 15 amino acids. Trimming cost V 4 bases and J 1 base, with 15 bases left between them. Donors likely had unrecorded immune exposures despite being nominally healthy when sampled. The receptor was isolated from a woman aged 35 to 49 in good health and CMV-seropositive. The V gene is TRBV5-4, the J gene TRBJ2-7, with D perhaps TRBD2 (5 bases). The specimen sequenced was PBMCs. CDR3 DNA sequence: TGTGCCAGCAGCCCCAATCCCGGGATATCCTACGAGCAGTACTTC. Translation gives CASSPNPGISYEQYF.